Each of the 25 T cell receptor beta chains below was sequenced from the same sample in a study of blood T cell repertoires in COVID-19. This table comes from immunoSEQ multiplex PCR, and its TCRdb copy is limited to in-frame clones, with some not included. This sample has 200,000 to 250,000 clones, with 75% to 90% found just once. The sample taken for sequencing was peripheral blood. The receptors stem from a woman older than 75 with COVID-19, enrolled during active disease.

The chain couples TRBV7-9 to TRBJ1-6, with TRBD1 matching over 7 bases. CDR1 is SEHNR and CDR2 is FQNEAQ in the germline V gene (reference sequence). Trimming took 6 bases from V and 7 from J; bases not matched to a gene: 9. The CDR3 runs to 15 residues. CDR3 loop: CASSREGAVNSPLHF. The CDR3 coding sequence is TGTGCCAGCAGTCGCGAGGGGGCGGTAAATTCACCCCTCCACTTT.

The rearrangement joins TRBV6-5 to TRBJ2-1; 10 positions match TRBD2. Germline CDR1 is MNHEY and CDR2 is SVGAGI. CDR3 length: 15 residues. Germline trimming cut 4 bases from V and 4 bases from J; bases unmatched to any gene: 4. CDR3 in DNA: TGTGCCAGCAGTTCACCTAGCGGGAGATACAATGAGCAGTTCTTC. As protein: CASSSPSGRYNEQFF.

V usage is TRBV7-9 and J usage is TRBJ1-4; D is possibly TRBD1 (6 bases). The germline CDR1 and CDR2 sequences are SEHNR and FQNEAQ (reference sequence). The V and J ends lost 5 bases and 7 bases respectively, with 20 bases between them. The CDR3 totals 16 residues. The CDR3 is CASSPQGTSEGEKLFF. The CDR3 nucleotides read TGTGCCAGCAGCCCGCAGGGGACAAGTGAAGGTGAAAAACTGTTTTTT. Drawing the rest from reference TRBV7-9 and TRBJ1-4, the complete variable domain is DTGVSQNPRHKITKRGQNVTFRCDPISEHNRLYWYRQTLGQGPEFLTYFQNEAQLEKSRLLSDRFSAERPKGSFSTLEIQRTEQGDSAMYLCASSPQGTSEGEKLFFGSGTQLSVL.

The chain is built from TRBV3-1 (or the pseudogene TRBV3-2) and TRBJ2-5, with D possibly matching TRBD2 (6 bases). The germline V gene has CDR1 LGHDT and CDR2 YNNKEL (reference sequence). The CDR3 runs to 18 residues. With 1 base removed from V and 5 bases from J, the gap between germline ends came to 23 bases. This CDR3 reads CASSQGTTVGYGLETQYF. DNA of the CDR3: TGTGCCAGCAGCCAAGGGACTACCGTTGGCTACGGGTTGGAGACCCAGTACTTC.

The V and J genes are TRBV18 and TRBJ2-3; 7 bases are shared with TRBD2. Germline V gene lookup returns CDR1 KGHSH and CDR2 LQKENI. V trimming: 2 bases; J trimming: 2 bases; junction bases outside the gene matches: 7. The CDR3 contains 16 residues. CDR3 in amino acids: CASSPTLAGSTDTQYF. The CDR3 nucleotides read TGTGCCAGCTCACCAACTTTAGCGGGTTCCACAGATACGCAGTATTTT.

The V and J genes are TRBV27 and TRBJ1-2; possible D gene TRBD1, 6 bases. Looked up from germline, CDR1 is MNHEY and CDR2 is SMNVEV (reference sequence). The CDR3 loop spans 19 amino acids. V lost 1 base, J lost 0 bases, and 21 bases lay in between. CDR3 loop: CASSLLAPLQGLPNYGYTF. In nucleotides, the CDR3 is TGTGCCAGCAGTTTATTAGCCCCCCTACAGGGCCTGCCTAACTATGGCTACACCTTC.

The CDR3 coding sequence is TGTGCCAGCAGGGTGGAGGCAAGGCGGGTGACCAAAAACATTCAGTACTTC. This translates into CASRVEARRVTKNIQYF. V usage is TRBV7-6 and J usage is TRBJ2-4; D may be TRBD2 (5 bases). The CDR3 totals 17 residues. CDR1 is SGHVS and CDR2 is FNYEAQ in the germline V gene. V shed 6 bases and J shed 2 bases, with 20 bases lying between them. Full variable domain (missing parts from reference TRBV7-6 and TRBJ2-4): GAGVSQSPRYKVTKRGQDVALRCDPISGHVSLYWYRQALGQGPEFLTYFNYEAQQDKSGLPNDRFSAERPEGSISTLTIQRTEQRDSAMYRCASRVEARRVTKNIQYFGAGTRLSVL.

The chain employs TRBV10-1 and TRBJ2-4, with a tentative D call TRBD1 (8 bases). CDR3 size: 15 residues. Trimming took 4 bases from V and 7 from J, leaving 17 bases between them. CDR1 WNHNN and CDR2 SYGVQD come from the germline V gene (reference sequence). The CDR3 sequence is CASSVRGRERNIQYF. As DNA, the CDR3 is TGCGCCAGCAGTGTCAGGGGGCGGGAGCGGAACATTCAGTACTTC.

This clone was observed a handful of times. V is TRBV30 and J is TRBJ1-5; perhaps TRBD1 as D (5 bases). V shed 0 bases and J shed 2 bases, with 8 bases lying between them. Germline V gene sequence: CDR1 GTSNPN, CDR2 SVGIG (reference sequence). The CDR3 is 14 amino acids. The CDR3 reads CAWSVQEGNQPQHF. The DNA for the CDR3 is TGTGCCTGGAGTGTACAGGAAGGCAATCAGCCCCAGCATTTT.

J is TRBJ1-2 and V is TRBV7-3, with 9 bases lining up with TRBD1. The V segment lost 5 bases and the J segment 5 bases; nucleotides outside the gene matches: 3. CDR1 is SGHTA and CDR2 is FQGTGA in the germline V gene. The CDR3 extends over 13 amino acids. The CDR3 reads CASSIQGAYGYTF. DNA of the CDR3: TGTGCCAGCAGCATACAGGGGGCTTATGGCTACACCTTC.

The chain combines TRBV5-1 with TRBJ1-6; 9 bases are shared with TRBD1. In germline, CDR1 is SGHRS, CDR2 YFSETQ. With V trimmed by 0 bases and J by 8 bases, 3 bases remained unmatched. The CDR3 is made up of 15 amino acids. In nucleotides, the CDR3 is TGCGCCAGCAGCTTGGATACAGGGGGCGATTCACCCCTCCACTTT. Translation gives CASSLDTGGDSPLHF.

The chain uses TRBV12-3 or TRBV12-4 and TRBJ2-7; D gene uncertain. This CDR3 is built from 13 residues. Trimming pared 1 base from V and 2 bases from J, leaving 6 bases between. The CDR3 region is CASSLGLPYEQYF. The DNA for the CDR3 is TGTGCCAGCAGTTTAGGGCTTCCCTACGAGCAGTACTTC.

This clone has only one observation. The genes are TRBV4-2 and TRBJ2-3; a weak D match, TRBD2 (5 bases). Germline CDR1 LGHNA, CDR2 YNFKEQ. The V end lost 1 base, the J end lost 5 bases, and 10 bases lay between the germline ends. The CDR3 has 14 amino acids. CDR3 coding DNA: TGTGCCAGCAGCCAAGGAGGGATGGGAGATACGCAGTATTTT. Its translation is CASSQGGMGDTQYF.

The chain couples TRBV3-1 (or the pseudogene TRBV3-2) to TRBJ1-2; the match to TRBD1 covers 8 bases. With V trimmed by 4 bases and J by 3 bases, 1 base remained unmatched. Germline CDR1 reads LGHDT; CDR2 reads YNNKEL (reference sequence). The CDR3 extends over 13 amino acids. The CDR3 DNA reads TGTGCCAGCAGCCTGGACAGGGACTATGGCTACACCTTC. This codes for CASSLDRDYGYTF.

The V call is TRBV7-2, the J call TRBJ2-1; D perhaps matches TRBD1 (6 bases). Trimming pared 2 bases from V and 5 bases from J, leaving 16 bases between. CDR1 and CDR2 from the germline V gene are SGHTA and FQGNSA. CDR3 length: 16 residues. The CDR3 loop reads CASSLRGTVINNEQFF. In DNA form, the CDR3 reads TGTGCCAGCAGCTTAAGGGGGACGGTTATTAACAATGAGCAGTTCTTC. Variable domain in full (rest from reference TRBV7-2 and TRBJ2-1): GAGVSQSPSNKVTEKGKDVELRCDPISGHTALYWYRQSLGQGLEFLIYFQGNSAPDKSGLPSDRFSAERTGGSVSTLTIQRTQQEDSAVYLCASSLRGTVINNEQFFGPGTRLTVL.

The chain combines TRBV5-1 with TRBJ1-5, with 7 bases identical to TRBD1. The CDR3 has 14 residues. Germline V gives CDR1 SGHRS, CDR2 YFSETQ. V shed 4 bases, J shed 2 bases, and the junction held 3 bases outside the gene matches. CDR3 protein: CASSPGTGNQPQHF. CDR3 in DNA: TGCGCCAGCAGCCCCGGGACAGGCAATCAGCCCCAGCATTTT.

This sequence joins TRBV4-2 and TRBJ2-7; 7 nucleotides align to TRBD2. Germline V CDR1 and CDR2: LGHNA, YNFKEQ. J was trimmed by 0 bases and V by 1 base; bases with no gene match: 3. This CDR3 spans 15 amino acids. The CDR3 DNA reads TGTGCCAGCAGCCAAGCGGCTAGCGGCTCCTACGAGCAGTACTTC. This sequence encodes CASSQAASGSYEQYF.

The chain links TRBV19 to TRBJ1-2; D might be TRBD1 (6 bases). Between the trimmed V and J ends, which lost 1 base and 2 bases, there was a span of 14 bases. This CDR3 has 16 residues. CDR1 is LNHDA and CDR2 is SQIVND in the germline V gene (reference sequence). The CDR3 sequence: CASSIGTGIRNYGYTF. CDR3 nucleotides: TGTGCCAGTAGTATAGGAACAGGGATTCGGAACTATGGCTACACCTTC.

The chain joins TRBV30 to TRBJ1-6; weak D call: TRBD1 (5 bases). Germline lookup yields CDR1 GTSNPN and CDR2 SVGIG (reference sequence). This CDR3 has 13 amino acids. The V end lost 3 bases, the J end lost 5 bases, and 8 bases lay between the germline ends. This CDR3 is CAWRTADNSPLHF. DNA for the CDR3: TGTGCCTGGAGGACAGCCGATAATTCACCCCTCCACTTT.

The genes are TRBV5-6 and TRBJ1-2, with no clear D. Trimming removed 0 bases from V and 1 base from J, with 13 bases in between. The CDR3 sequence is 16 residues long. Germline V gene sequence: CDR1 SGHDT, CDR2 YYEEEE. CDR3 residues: CASSLGHSGNNYGYTF. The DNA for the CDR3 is TGTGCCAGCAGCTTGGGGCACAGCGGAAATAACTATGGCTACACCTTC.

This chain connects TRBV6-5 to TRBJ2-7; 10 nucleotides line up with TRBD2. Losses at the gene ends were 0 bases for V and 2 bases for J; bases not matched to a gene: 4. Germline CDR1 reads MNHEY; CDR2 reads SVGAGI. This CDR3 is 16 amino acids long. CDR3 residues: CASSYSILAGAYEQYF. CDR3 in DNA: TGTGCCAGCAGTTACTCGATTCTAGCGGGAGCCTACGAGCAGTACTTC.

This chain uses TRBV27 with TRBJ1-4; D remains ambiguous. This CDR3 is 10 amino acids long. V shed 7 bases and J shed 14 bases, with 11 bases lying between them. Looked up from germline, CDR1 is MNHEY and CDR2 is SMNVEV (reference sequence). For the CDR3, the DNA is TGTGCCAGCAACACGGTCGGGCTGTTTTTT. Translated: CASNTVGLFF.

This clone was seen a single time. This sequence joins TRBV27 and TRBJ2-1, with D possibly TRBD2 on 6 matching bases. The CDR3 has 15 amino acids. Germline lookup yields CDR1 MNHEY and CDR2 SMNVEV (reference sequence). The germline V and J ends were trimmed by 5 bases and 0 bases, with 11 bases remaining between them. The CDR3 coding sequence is TGTGCCAGCAGTAGCGGGTCGAGCTCCTACAATGAGCAGTTCTTC. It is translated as CASSSGSSSYNEQFF.

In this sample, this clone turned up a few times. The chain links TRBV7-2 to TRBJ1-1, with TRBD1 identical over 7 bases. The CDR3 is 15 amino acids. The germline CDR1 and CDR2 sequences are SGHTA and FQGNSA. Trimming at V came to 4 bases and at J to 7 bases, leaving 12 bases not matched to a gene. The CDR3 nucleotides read TGTGCCAGCAGCTCGCCAAACCCGGGACAGATTGAAGCTTTCTTT. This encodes CASSSPNPGQIEAFF.

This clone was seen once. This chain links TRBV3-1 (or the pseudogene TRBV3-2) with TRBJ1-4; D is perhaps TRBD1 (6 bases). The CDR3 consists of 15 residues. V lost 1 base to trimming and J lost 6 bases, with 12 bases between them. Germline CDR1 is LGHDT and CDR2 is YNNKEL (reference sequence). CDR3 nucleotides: TGTGCCAGCAGCCAAGGTGCGGGGGCGGATGAAAAACTGTTTTTT. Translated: CASSQGAGADEKLFF.